In this sample, the clone carrying this TCR beta chain turned up a few times. Its specificity is unknown. This specimen includes other DNA sequences encoding the same CDR3. V lost 0 bases, J lost 2 bases, and 0 bases stayed unmatched. The CDR3 consists of 15 residues. CDR1 is MNHEY, CDR2 SVGAGI, per germline. Replicate PCRs from sorted subsets contained around 200 ng DNA, which is tens of thousands of T cell genomes. Original handling: Filtering was not the same, since immunoSEQ gave junction-only sequences without quality scores. Clones were sequenced by immunoSEQ multiplex PCR, and TCRdb holds only the in-frame ones, with some missing. V, J and clone size reflect that table, while D and trimming were determined from the DNA. The sample lists about a million clones; over 60% were seen once. This record comes from a study of shared clonotypes between healthy human individuals. General study results and limits: Some naive CD4 clonotypes, about 5.5%, turned up in common across a few donors.

This TCR came from a young man in good health. Sequencing was carried out using memory CD4+ T cells sorted from blood. Subset: CD45RA-negative fraction. The J gene is TRBJ1-2, the V gene TRBV6-5; 10 nucleotides match TRBD1. The CDR3 DNA reads as TGTGCCAGCAGTTACTCGGGACAGGGGAACTATGGCTACACCTTC. Translating it yields CASSYSGQGNYGYTF.